This T cell receptor beta chain was captured in a study of blood T cell repertoires in COVID-19. This clone occurred once. Authors' analysis steps: It was from reference gene primer amplification that nucleated cell counts were estimated. Using immunoSEQ multiplex PCR, the repertoire was profiled, and TCRdb retains in-frame clones only, with some absent. That table is the source of V, J and clone size, and D and trimming were worked out from the DNA. The table records about 190,000 clones, 75% to 85% of them present only once. The V gene end was trimmed by 2 bases and the J gene end by 5 bases; junction bases not matched to a gene: 14. The CDR3 spans 17 residues. Germline CDR1 is SGHNT and CDR2 is YYREEE (reference sequence).

Sequencing was performed on peripheral blood. The sequence derives from a man aged 55 to 69 with acute or convalescent COVID-19. The rearrangement links TRBV5-4 to TRBJ2-5; 8 bases line up with TRBD2. CDR3 loop: CASSFTGGGLKEETQYF. In DNA, the CDR3 is TGTGCCAGCAGCTTCACGGGGGGGGGACTCAAGGAGGAGACCCAGTACTTC.